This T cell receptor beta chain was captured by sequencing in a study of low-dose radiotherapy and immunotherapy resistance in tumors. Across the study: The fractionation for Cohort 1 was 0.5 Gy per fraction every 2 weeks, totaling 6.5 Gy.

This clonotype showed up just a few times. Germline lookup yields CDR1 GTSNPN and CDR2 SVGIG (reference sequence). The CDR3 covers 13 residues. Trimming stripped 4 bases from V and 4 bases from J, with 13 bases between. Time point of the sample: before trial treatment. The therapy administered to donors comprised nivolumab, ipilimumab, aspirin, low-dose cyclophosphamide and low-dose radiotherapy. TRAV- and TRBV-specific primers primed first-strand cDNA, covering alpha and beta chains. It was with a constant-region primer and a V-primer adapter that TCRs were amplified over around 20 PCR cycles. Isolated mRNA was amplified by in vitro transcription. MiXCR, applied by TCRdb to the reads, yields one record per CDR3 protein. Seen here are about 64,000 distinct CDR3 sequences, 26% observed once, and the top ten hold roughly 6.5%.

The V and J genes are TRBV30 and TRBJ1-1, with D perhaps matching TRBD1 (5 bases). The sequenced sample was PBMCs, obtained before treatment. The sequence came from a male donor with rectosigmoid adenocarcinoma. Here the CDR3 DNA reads TGTGCCTGGATGCGAGGGGCGCTCACTGAAGCTTTCTTT. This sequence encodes CAWMRGALTEAFF.